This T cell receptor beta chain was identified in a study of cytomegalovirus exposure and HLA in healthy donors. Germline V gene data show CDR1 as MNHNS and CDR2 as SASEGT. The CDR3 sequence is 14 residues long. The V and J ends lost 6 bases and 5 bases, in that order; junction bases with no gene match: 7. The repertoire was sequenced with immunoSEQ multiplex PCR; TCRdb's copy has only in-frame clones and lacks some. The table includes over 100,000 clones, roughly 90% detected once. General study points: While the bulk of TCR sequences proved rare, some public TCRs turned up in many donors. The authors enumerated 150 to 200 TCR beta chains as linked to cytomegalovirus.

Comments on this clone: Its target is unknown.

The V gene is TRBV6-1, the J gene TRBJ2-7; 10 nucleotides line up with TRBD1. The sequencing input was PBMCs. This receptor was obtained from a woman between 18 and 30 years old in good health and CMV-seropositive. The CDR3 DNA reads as TGTGCCAGCAGGTTGACAGGGGGCACGGACGAGCAGTACTTC. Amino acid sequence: CASRLTGGTDEQYF.